This T cell receptor beta chain was sequenced in a study of blood T cell repertoires in COVID-19. Germline values: CDR1 SGHRS, CDR2 YFSETQ. The CDR3 sequence is 14 residues long. Trimming removed 5 bases from V and 7 bases from J, with 15 bases in between. Method: immunoSEQ multiplex PCR; TCRdb's copy keeps in-frame clones and lacks some. The profile covers 110,000 or so clones, with about four fifths appearing a single time and 8.1% taken by the ten largest. The V and J genes are TRBV5-1 and TRBJ1-4; D is unclear. The sequenced material came from peripheral blood. The TCR originated in a woman between 40 and 50 years old with acute or convalescent COVID-19. The chain's CDR3 is CASRRADGFEKLFF. CDR3 DNA sequence: TGCGCCAGCAGGAGAGCGGACGGGTTTGAAAAACTGTTTTTT.